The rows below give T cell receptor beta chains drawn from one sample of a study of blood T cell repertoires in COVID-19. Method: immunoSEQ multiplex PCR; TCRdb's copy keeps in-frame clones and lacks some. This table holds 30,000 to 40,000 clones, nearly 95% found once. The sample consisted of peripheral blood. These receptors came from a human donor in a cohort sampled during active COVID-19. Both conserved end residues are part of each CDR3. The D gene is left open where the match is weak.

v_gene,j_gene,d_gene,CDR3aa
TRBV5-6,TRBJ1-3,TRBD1,CASSHRGPGNTIYF
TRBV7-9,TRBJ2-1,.,CASSLERYNEQFF
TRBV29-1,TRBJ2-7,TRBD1,CSVRTGVISEQYF
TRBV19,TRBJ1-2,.,CASSIDGHKNYGYTF
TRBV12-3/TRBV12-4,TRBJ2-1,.,CASSWGTRNEQFF
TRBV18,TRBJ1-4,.,CASSPPTGEKLFF
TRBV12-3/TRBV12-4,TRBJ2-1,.,CASSHSNEQFF
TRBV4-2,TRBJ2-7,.,CASSQAAYGGTYEQYF
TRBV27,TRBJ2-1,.,CASSSEGFSLGGEQFF
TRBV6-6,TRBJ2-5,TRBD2,CASSYPSGVQETQYF
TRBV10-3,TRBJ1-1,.,CAISDRDRLNTEAFF
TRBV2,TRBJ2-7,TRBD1,CASKPGQGPYEQYF
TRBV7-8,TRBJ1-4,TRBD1,CASSLALQGARTNEKLFF
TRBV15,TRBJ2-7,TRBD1,CATSSRDREYEQYF
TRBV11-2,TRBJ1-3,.,CASSLEGPGNTIYF
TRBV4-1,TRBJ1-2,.,CASSQDPETGDGYTF
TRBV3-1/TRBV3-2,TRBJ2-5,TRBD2,CASNTYGGAGETQYF
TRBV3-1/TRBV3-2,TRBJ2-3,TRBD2,CASSQDVASGRTDTQYF
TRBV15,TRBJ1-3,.,CATSRDLGNTIYF
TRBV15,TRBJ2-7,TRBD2,CATASRLADYEQYF
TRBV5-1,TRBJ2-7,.,CASSEQGAVTYEQYF
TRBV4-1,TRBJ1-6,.,CASSPGGLLSPLHF
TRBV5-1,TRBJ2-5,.,CASSRVQETQYF
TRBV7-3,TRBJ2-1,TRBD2,CASSLTKASGGNNEQFF
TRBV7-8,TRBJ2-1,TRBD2,CASSPSGEQFF
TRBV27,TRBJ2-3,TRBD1,CASQDRGGADTQYF
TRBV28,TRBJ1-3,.,CASSFPFRDSGNTIYF
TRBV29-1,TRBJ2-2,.,CSVESTANTGELFF
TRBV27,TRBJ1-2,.,CASSLYSGNYGYTF
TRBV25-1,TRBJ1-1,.,CASSLTGGTEAFF
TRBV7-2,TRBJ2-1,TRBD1,CASSLVAGGSSSYNEQFF
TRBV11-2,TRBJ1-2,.,CASSLTGWTPDGYTF
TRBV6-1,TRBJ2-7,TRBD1,CASSEQTGGSYEQYF
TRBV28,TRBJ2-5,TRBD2,CASSLSGASGETQYF
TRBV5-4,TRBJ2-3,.,CASSLAGAGTDTQYF
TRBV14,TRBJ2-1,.,CASSLLRGSKFF
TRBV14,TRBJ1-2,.,CASSHPAQGLYGYTF
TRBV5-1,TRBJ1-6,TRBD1,CASSLETGRYNSPLHF
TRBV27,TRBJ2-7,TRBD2,CASSRWTSGGIAYEQYF
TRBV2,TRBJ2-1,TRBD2,CAGGLEGADEQFF
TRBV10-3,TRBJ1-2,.,CAISEDRGTYGYTF
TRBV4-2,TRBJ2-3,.,CASSQDLFGGGVTDTQYF
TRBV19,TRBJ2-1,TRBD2,CASSPPSSGSLDEQFF
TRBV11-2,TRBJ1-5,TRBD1,CASSLNRGGNQPQHF
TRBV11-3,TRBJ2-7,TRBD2,CASSSSGGTQYF
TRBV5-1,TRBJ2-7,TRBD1,CASKGQGASYEQYF
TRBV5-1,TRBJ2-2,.,CASSPTGGAGELFF
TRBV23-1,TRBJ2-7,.,CASSQSSTGYEQYF
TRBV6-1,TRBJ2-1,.,CASSGGTRKGAYEQFF
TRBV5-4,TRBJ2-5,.,CASSFGLQETQYF
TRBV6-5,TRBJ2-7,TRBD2,CASSYRSGGLLYEQYF
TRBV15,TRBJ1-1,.,CATSSLRGTEAFF
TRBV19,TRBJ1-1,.,CASARTVNTEAFF
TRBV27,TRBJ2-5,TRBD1,CASSSVELTGDRQETQYF
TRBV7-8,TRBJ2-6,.,CASSLARRGRYPASGANVLTF
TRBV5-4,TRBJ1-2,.,CASSLGRGGRDYGYTF
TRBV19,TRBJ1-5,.,CASSGGGLGPQHF
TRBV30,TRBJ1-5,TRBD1,CAWSSGTGGPYSNQPQHF
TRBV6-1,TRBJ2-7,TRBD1,CASSPGQGAYEQYF
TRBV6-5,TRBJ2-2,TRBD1,CASSPQGANTGELFF